This TCR beta chain comes out of a study of tumor-infiltrating lymphocytes in primary liver carcinoma. Germline V lookup: CDR1 SGHNT, CDR2 YENEEA. The CDR3 totals 12 residues. Investigators took RNA and DNA out together from 20-30 mg of unsorted bulk tissue. All tumor specimens exceeded 75% viable tumor cells. TCR beta cDNA came from about 450 ng total RNA, primed with a constant-region primer. Sequencing libraries for TCR beta derived from three nested multiplex PCR rounds that used slightly modified ARM-PCR. A C-beta reverse primer and TRBV1-TRBV30 forward primers served in each of the first two PCR rounds, at 10 cycles apiece. A single record per CDR3 protein comes from TCRdb applying MiXCR to the multiplex PCR reads. The table records some 110,000 distinct CDR3 sequences, roughly 80% of them present only once.

The chain couples TRBV11-3 to TRBJ2-1; D remains ambiguous. The specimen sequenced was liver tumor tissue from sampling region 3. Regarding subset: tumor region T3, left-lateral pole. The TCR sequence derives from a middle-aged man with primary liver carcinoma and hepatitis B virus infection. CDR3: CACSLNANEQFF. The CDR3 DNA follows: TGTGCTTGCAGCTTAAATGCTAATGAGCAGTTCTTC.